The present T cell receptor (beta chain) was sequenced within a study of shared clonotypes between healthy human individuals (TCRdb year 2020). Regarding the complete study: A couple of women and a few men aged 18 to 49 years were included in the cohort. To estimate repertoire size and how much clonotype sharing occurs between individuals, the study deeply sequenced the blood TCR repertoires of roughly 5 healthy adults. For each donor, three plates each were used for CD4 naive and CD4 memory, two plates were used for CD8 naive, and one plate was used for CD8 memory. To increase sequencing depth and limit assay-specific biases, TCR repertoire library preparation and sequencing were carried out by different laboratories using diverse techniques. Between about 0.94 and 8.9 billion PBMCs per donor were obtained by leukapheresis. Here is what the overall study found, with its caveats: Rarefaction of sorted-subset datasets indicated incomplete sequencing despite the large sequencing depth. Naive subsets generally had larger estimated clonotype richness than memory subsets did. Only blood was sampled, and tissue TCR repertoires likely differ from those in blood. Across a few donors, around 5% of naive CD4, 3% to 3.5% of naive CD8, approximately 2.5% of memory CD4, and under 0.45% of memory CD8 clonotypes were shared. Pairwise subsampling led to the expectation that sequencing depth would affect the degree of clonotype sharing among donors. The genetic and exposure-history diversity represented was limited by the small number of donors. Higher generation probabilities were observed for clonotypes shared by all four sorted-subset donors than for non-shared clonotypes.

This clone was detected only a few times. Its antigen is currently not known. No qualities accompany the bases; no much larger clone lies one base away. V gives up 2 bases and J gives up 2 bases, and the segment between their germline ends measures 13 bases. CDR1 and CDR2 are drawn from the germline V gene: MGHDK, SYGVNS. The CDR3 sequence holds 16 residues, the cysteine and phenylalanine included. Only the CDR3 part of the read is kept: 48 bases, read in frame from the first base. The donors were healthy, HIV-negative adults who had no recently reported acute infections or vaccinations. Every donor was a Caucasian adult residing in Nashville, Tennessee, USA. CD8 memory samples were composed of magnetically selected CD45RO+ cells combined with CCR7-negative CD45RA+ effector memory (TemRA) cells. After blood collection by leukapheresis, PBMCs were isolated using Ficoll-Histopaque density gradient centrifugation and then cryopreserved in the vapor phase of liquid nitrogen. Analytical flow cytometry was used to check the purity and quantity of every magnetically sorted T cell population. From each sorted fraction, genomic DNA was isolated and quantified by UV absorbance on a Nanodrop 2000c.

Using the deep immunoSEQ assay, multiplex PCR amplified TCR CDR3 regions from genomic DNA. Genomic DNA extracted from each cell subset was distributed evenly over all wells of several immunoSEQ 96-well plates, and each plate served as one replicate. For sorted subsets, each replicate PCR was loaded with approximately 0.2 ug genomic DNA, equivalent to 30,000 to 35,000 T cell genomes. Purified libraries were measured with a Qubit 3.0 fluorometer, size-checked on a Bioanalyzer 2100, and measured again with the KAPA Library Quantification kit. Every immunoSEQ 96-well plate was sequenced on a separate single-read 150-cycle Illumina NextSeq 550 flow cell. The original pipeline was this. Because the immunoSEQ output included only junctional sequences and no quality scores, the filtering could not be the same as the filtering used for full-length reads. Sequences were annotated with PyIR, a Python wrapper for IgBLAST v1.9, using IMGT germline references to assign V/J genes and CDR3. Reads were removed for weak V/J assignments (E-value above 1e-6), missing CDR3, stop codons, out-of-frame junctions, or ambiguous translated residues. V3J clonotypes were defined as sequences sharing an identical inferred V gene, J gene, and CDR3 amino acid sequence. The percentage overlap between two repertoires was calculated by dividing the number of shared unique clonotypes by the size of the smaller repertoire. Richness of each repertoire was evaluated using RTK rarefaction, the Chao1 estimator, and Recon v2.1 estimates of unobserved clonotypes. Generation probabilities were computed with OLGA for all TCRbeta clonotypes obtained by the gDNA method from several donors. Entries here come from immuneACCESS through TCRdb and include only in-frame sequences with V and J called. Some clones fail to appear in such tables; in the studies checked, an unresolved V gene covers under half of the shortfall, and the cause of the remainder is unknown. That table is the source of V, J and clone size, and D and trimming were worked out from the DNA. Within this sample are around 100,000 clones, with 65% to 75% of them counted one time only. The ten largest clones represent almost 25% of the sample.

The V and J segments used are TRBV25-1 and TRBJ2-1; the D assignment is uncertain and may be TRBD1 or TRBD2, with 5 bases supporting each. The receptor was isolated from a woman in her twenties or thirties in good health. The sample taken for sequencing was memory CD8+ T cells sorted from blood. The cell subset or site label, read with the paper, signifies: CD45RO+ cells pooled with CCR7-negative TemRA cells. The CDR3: CASSESSGATYNEQFF. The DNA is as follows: TGTGCCAGCAGTGAAAGTTCCGGGGCCACCTACAATGAGCAGTTCTTC.